By share, the clone carrying this T cell receptor (beta chain) ranks as medium-sized. The entry originates in a study of T cell changes during pregnancy in multiple sclerosis. The CDR3 consists of 13 residues. Germline V gives CDR1 SGHNT, CDR2 YYREEE (reference sequence). Deletions cut 2 bases from V and 8 bases from J, with 8 bases between. This table comes from immunoSEQ multiplex PCR, and its TCRdb copy is limited to in-frame clones, with some not included. The table includes 40,000 or so clones, 85% to 90% detected once. The sample consisted of CD4+ T cells from peripheral blood mononuclear cells, taken before pregnancy. The sequence was obtained from a female donor with multiple sclerosis, enrolled in a pregnancy study. J is TRBJ1-6 and V is TRBV5-4; D ambiguous. CDR3 region: CASSFRRDSPLHF. The DNA of the CDR3 is TGTGCCAGCAGCTTTAGGAGGGATTCACCCCTCCACTTT.